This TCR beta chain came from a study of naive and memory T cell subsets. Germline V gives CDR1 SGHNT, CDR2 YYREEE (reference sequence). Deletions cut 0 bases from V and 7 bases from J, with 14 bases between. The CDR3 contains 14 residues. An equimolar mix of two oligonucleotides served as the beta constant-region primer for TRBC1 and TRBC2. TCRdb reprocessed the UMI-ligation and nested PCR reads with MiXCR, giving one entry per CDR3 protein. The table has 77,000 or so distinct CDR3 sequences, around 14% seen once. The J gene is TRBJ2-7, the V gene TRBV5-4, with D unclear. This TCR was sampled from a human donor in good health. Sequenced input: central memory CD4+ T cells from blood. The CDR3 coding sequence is TGTGCCAGCAGCTTGGCGCGACGGGTAGAGGAGCAGTACTTC. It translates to CASSLARRVEEQYF.